The 26 T cell receptor beta chains below were found in one sample sequenced in a study of T cell responses to AZD1222 COVID-19 vaccine. Some clones are missing from TCRdb's copy, which holds only in-frame ones; the method was immunoSEQ multiplex PCR. The repertoire consists of around 140,000 clones, with nearly 95% occurring once and the leading ten covering around 5%. The sample here was peripheral blood, taken on day 0 of AZD1222 vaccination. Every receptor here comes from an adult in good health.

This chain uses TRBV27 with TRBJ2-3, with TRBD2 matching 8 bases. Germline loops: CDR1 MNHEY, CDR2 SMNVEV (reference sequence). Germline trimming cut 6 bases from V and 1 base from J; bases unmatched to any gene: 9. This CDR3 has 16 residues. The CDR3 spells CASRAGREVGTDTQYF. CDR3 sequence (DNA): TGTGCCAGCAGGGCCGGGCGGGAGGTTGGCACAGATACGCAGTATTTT.

The rearrangement uses TRBV6-6 and TRBJ1-2; TRBD1 agrees at 9 bases. The junction had 6 bases not matched to a gene; V was cut back by 2 bases and J by 8 bases. The CDR3 consists of 14 residues. Germline assignment: CDR1 MNHNY and CDR2 SVGAGI (reference sequence). The CDR3, as DNA: TGTGCCAGCAGTTACAGCCTGGACAGGGGCGGCTACACCTTC. It yields the protein CASSYSLDRGGYTF.

The chain carries TRBV5-4 and TRBJ2-1, with 8 bases aligning to TRBD1. This CDR3 comprises 16 residues. The V and J ends lost 4 bases and 7 bases, in that order; junction bases with no gene match: 13. CDR1 is SGHNT, CDR2 YYREEE, per germline (reference sequence). The DNA for the CDR3 is TGTGCCAGCAGCCTACGCCGGGACAGGAGAAATAATGAGCAGTTCTTC. Translation: CASSLRRDRRNNEQFF.

The rearrangement links TRBV27 to TRBJ1-2; D is undetermined. This CDR3 region has 14 residues. Germline V gene data show CDR1 as MNHEY and CDR2 as SMNVEV (reference sequence). V dropped 2 bases and J dropped 2 bases, with 9 bases sitting between them. The CDR3, as DNA: TGTGCCAGCAGTTTAAAGGGCTCGAACTATGGCTACACCTTC. It yields the protein CASSLKGSNYGYTF.

The chain carries TRBV29-1 and TRBJ1-2; 7 bases fit TRBD1. Looked up from germline, CDR1 is SQVTM and CDR2 is ANQGSEA. V shed 2 bases and J 8 bases; nucleotides not matched to a gene: 5. The CDR3 sequence is 12 residues long. The CDR3 loop reads CSVETGEVGYTF. Written as DNA, the CDR3 is TGCAGCGTTGAAACAGGGGAGGTCGGCTACACCTTC.

The chain couples TRBV28 to TRBJ1-6; D might be TRBD1 (5 bases). CDR1 is MDHEN, CDR2 SYDVKM, per germline. The CDR3 length is 14 residues. V was shortened by 3 bases and J by 8 bases, with 11 bases between the two germline ends. The CDR3 DNA reads as TGTGCCAGCAGTTTTCGCTTCAGGGATTCACCCCTCCACTTT. Protein: CASSFRFRDSPLHF.

The V gene is TRBV7-3, the J gene TRBJ2-1; 10 nucleotides agree with TRBD2. Germline V gene data show CDR1 as SGHTA and CDR2 as FQGTGA. The CDR3 covers 15 residues. The ends lost 4 bases at V and 4 bases at J; junction bases unmatched: 4. Here the CDR3 DNA reads TGTGCCAGCAGCTCCGGACTAGCGGTTTACAATGAGCAGTTCTTC. Amino acid sequence: CASSSGLAVYNEQFF.

The rearrangement links TRBV4-1 to TRBJ1-6; D call uncertain. CDR3 size: 16 residues. V was pared by 2 bases and J by 0 bases, with 8 bases between. Germline CDR1 and CDR2: MGHRA and YSYEKL. The CDR3 sequence: CASSQNLGSYNSPLHF. In DNA form, the CDR3 reads TGCGCCAGCAGCCAAAACTTGGGCTCCTATAATTCACCCCTCCACTTT.

The chain is built from TRBV18 and TRBJ1-3; D not resolved. V lost 4 bases and J lost 3, with 7 bases in between. Germline assignment: CDR1 KGHSH and CDR2 LQKENI. This CDR3 has 13 amino acids. CDR3 region: CASSLDIGNTIYF. The CDR3 DNA reads as TGTGCCAGCTCACTCGACATTGGAAACACCATATATTTT.

V usage is TRBV9 and J usage is TRBJ2-7; 9 positions agree with TRBD1. CDR1 and CDR2 from the germline V gene are SGDLS and YYNGEE. The CDR3 length is 16 residues. Trimming at V came to 2 bases and at J to 7 bases, leaving 13 bases not matched to a gene. The CDR3 DNA reads as TGTGCCAGCAGCGTCCCCCGGGACAGGGCTTCTGGTGAGCAGTACTTC. This translates into CASSVPRDRASGEQYF.

CDR3 amino acids: CASSYADIGTTEAFF. CDR3 coding DNA: TGTGCCAGCAGTTACGCCGACATCGGGACCACTGAAGCTTTCTTT. V and J are TRBV6-6 and TRBJ1-1; D is perhaps TRBD1 (5 bases). V was clipped by 2 bases and J by 4 bases, with 14 bases between them. Germline V gene sequence: CDR1 MNHNY, CDR2 SVGAGI (reference sequence). This CDR3 is 15 amino acids long.

The V and J genes are TRBV19 and TRBJ1-1; D is ambiguous. The CDR3 has 13 residues. Trimming cost V 5 bases and J 1 base, with 8 bases left between them. Germline values: CDR1 LNHDA, CDR2 SQIVND (reference sequence). CDR3 residues: CASSPGRNTEAFF. CDR3 bases: TGTGCCAGTAGTCCAGGAAGGAACACTGAAGCTTTCTTT.

The chain recombines TRBV2 with TRBJ2-2, with TRBD2 matching over 12 bases. Germline-derived CDR1 and CDR2 are SNHLY and FYNNEI. The CDR3 has 16 amino acids. V lost 7 bases and J lost 7; bases outside the gene matches: 10. The CDR3 spells CASKQLAGGFYGELFF. CDR3 nucleotide sequence: TGTGCCAGCAAGCAACTAGCGGGAGGATTCTACGGGGAGCTGTTTTTT.

The V gene is TRBV5-5, the J gene TRBJ2-5; 7 nucleotides line up with TRBD1. J lost 5 bases, V lost 0 bases, and 4 bases had no gene match. Per the germline V gene, CDR1 is SGHKS and CDR2 is YYEKEE (reference sequence). This CDR3 is built from 14 residues. In nucleotides, the CDR3 is TGTGCCAGCAGCTTGGCGACAGGGATCGAGACCCAGTACTTC. This translates into CASSLATGIETQYF.

The rearrangement joins TRBV2 to TRBJ2-2, with TRBD2 matching over 7 bases. The V and J ends lost 2 bases and 4 bases, in that order; junction bases with no gene match: 4. The CDR3 has 15 amino acids. Germline CDR1 and CDR2: SNHLY and FYNNEI. The CDR3 reads CASSERLAATGELFF. CDR3 in DNA: TGTGCCAGCAGTGAACGGCTAGCGGCCACCGGGGAGCTGTTTTTT.

The V and J genes are TRBV7-2 and TRBJ1-2, with a weak D call TRBD1 (5 bases). This CDR3 is 16 amino acids long. The germline gives CDR1 SGHTA, CDR2 FQGNSA. The V gene lost 5 bases and the J gene lost 7 bases, with 23 bases spanning the gap. Here the CDR3 reads CASSLKLRDQKFGYTF. The CDR3 DNA is TGTGCCAGCAGCCTGAAACTCCGGGACCAAAAGTTTGGCTACACCTTC.

V gene TRBV6-5 combines with J gene TRBJ2-7; D gene ambiguous. Per the germline V gene, CDR1 is MNHEY and CDR2 is SVGAGI. The CDR3 has 14 amino acids. V lost 0 bases and J 7 bases, leaving 13 bases between the germline ends. The CDR3 bases are TGTGCCAGCAGTTACTCCGATGCCAAGAGGGAGCAGTACTTC. This encodes CASSYSDAKREQYF.

This rearrangement joins TRBV30 to TRBJ1-1; D gene uncertain. Germline CDR1 and CDR2: GTSNPN and SVGIG (reference sequence). With 4 bases removed from V and 1 base from J, the gap between germline ends came to 7 bases. The CDR3 spans 12 residues. In DNA, the CDR3 is TGTGCCTGGACGGGTGGGAACACTGAAGCTTTCTTT. The encoded protein is CAWTGGNTEAFF.

Concerning this clone itself: Other DNA sequences in this sample translate to the same CDR3. The CDR3 DNA sequence: TGTGCCAGTAGAACCGGACTATATGGCTACACCTTC. Residues: CASRTGLYGYTF. This sequence joins TRBV19 and TRBJ1-2; D call uncertain. Trimming cost V 6 bases and J 5 bases, with 10 bases left between them. This CDR3 has 12 residues. Germline V gene sequence: CDR1 LNHDA, CDR2 SQIVND (reference sequence).

This clone was seen a single time. The chain uses TRBV4-2 and TRBJ1-2; D possibly corresponds to TRBD1 (5 bases). Trimming took 4 bases from V and 4 from J, leaving 10 bases between them. This CDR3 contains 13 residues. Germline assignment: CDR1 LGHNA and CDR2 YNFKEQ. The CDR3 region is CASSRDRSYGYTF. The CDR3 DNA is TGTGCCAGCAGCCGAGACAGATCCTATGGCTACACCTTC.

V is TRBV7-2 and J is TRBJ2-2; 8 nucleotides line up with TRBD2. Germline values: CDR1 SGHTA, CDR2 FQGNSA. CDR3 length: 16 residues. J was trimmed by 5 bases and V by 1 base; bases with no gene match: 6. CDR3 loop: CASSLEGTRLTGELFF. CDR3 sequence (DNA): TGTGCCAGCAGCTTAGAAGGGACTAGGTTGACCGGGGAGCTGTTTTTT.

The CDR3 region is CASSHWTGGTGNEQFF. CDR3 sequence (DNA): TGTGCCAGCAGTCATTGGACAGGAGGCACGGGGAATGAGCAGTTCTTC. V is TRBV27 and J is TRBJ2-1, with 7 bases that match TRBD1. The CDR3 has 16 residues. The germline V gene has CDR1 MNHEY and CDR2 SMNVEV (reference sequence). The ends lost 5 bases at V and 7 bases at J; junction bases unmatched: 14.

The chain has TRBV6-5 and TRBJ2-1, with 10 bases aligning to TRBD2. Germline CDR1 reads MNHEY; CDR2 reads SVGAGI. CDR3 length equals 14 residues. The V and J ends lost 8 bases and 2 bases, in that order; junction bases with no gene match: 3. The CDR3 is CASVGLAAYNEQFF. The DNA of the CDR3 is TGTGCCAGCGTCGGACTAGCGGCCTACAATGAGCAGTTCTTC.

This chain joins TRBV13 and TRBJ1-4; D not certain. V lost 0 bases and J 5 bases, leaving 4 bases between the germline ends. Germline lookup yields CDR1 PRHDT and CDR2 FYEKMQ (reference sequence). This CDR3 is 13 amino acids long. The CDR3 DNA reads as TGTGCCAGCAGCTTAGGTGCGAATGAAAAACTGTTTTTT. Amino acids: CASSLGANEKLFF.

The J gene is TRBJ1-1, the V gene TRBV4-1, with a possible D match to TRBD1 (6 bases). In germline, CDR1 is MGHRA, CDR2 YSYEKL. V lost 3 bases and J 0 bases, leaving 26 bases between the germline ends. The CDR3 has 20 residues. CDR3 coding DNA: TGCGCCAGCAGCCATCCTACGCCGGGCAAAAGTCAGGGGTTGAACACTGAAGCTTTCTTT. It translates to CASSHPTPGKSQGLNTEAFF.

This chain links TRBV9 with TRBJ1-5, with D possibly TRBD1 on 5 matching bases. The germline CDR1 and CDR2 sequences are SGDLS and YYNGEE. The CDR3 is 15 residues long. Trimming pared 0 bases from V and 4 bases from J, leaving 11 bases between. The CDR3 sequence: CASSVDGGGNQPQHF. As DNA, the CDR3 is TGTGCCAGCAGCGTAGATGGGGGGGGGAATCAGCCCCAGCATTTT.